This is a list of T cell receptor beta chains from one sample in a study of T-cell memory formation after mild COVID-19. Using its own MiXCR run on the 5' RACE reads, TCRdb lists one record per CDR3 protein. This sample has some 450,000 distinct CDR3 sequences, with roughly 18% found just once. Sequencing used PBMCs or a T cell subset sorted from them (not recorded which). All receptors derive from a man younger than 35 who had mild COVID-19 (a few samples of this study predate the infection). Cell type and time point are not known. CDR3s include the opening cysteine and the closing phenylalanine or tryptophan. A D gene is named only where the DNA matches it firmly. Part of the rows lack a size; the others show once, few, many or a class for expanded clones.

j_gene	v_gene	abundance	d_gene	CDR3aa	CDR3nt
TRBJ1-1	TRBV13	few	-	CASSLEAGRSGTEAFF	TGTGCCAGCAGCTTAGAGGCAGGGAGGTCAGGAACTGAAGCTTTCTTT
TRBJ1-6	TRBV5-1	-	TRBD1	CASSAGTGQNSPLHF	TGCGCCAGCAGCGCCGGGACAGGCCAAAATTCACCCCTCCACTTT
TRBJ1-1	TRBV7-6	-	-	CASSATENTEAFF	TGTGCCAGCAGCGCGACGGAGAACACTGAAGCTTTCTTT
TRBJ1-3	TRBV4-1	-	-	CASSQDRQATGVGNTIYF	TGCGCCAGCAGCCAAGATCGGCAGGCCACAGGAGTGGGAAACACCATATATTTT
TRBJ1-1	TRBV4-3	-	-	CASSQVRLDNTEAFF	TGCGCCAGCAGCCAAGTTCGCCTCGATAACACTGAAGCTTTCTTT
TRBJ2-7	TRBV5-6	-	TRBD1	CASSLPGQGSEQYF	TGTGCCAGCAGCTTGCCGGGACAGGGTTCCGAGCAGTACTTC
TRBJ2-1	TRBV7-9	-	-	CASSFAGSPYNEQFF	TGTGCCAGCAGCTTTGCGGGTTCTCCCTACAATGAGCAGTTCTTC
TRBJ2-5	TRBV25-1	once	TRBD1	CASSWTGAPETQYF	TGTGCCAGCAGTTGGACAGGGGCCCCAGAGACCCAGTACTTC
TRBJ2-3	TRBV7-2	-	TRBD2	CASSFRWGGTDTQYF	TGTGCCAGCAGCTTTAGGTGGGGGGGTACAGATACGCAGTATTTT
TRBJ2-1	TRBV11-2	few	-	CASSLALQGNEQFF	TGTGCCAGCAGCTTAGCACTCCAGGGCAATGAGCAGTTCTTC
TRBJ2-5	TRBV7-3	few	-	CASSLNGGGETQYF	TGTGCCAGCAGCTTAAATGGCGGAGGAGAGACCCAGTACTTC
TRBJ2-5	TRBV7-2	few	TRBD2	CASSLTSGADGTQYF	TGTGCCAGCAGCTTGACTAGCGGGGCCGACGGGACCCAGTACTTC